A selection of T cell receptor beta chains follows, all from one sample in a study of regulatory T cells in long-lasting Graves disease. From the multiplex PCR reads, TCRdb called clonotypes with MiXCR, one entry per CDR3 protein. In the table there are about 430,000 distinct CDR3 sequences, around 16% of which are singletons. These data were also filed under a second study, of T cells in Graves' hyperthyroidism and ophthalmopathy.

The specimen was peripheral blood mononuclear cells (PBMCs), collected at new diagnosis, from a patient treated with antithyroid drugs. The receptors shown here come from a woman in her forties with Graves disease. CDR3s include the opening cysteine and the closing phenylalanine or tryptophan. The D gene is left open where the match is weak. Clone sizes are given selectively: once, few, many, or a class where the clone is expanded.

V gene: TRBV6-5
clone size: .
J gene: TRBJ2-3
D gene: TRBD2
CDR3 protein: CASSFSSGRGTDTQYF
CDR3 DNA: TGTGCCAGCAGTTTTTCTAGCGGGAGGGGTACAGATACGCAGTATTTT

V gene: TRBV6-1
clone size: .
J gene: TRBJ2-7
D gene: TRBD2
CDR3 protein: CASSDEAGVSYNEQYF
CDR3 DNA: TGTGCCAGCAGTGATGAGGCGGGAGTCTCCTACAATGAGCAGTACTTC

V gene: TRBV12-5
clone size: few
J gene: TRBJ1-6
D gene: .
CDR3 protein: CASGGGDYNSPLHF
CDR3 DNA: TGTGCTAGTGGTGGGGGTGACTATAATTCACCCCTCCACTTT

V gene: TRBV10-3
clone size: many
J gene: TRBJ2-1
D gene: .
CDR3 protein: CAIRGEYNEQFF
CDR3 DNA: TGTGCCATCAGGGGAGAGTACAATGAGCAGTTCTTC

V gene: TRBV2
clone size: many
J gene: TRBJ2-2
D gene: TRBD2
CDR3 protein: CASSQGLAPTGELFF
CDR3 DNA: TGTGCCAGCAGCCAAGGACTAGCTCCCACCGGGGAGCTGTTTTTT

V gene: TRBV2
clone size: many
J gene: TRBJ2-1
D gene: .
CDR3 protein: CASTGETHEQFF
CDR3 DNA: TGTGCCAGCACAGGGGAGACTCATGAGCAGTTCTTC

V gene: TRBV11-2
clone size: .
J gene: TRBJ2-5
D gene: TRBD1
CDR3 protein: CASSPRTGPEETHYF
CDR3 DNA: TGTGCCAGCAGCCCACGGACAGGGCCTGAGGAGACCCATTACTTC

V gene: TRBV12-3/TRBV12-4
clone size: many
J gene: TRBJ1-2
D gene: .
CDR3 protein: CASSFGSGDYGYTF
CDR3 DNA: TGTGCCAGCAGTTTCGGCTCGGGAGACTATGGCTACACCTTC

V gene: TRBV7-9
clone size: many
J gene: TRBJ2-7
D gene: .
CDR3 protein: CASSLAARDLTGKQYF
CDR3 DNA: TGTGCCAGCAGCTTAGCGGCCCGGGATCTTACCGGGAAGCAGTACTTC

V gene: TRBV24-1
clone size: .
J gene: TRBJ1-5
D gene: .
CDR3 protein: CATSDLTVERPQHF
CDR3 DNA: TGTGCCACCAGTGACCTCACGGTTGAGCGGCCCCAGCATTTT

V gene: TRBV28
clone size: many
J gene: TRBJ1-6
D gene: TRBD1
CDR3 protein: CASVQGGLNSPLHF
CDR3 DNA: TGTGCCAGCGTCCAGGGGGGGCTCAATTCACCCCTCCACTTT

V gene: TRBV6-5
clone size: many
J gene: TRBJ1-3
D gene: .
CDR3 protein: CASSYGKPGNTIYF
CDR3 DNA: TGTGCCAGCAGTTACGGCAAGCCTGGAAACACCATATATTTT

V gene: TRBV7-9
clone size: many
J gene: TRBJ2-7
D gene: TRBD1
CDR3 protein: CASSWGQGYYEQYF
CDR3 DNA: TGTGCCAGCAGTTGGGGACAGGGATACTACGAGCAGTACTTC

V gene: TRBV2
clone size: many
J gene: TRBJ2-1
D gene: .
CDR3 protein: CASSEKGLSYNEQFF
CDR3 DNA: TGTGCCAGCAGTGAAAAAGGACTTTCCTACAATGAGCAGTTCTTC

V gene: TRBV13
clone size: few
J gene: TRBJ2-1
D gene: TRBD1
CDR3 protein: CASSTMTGGDEQFF
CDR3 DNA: TGTGCCAGCAGCACCATGACAGGGGGAGATGAGCAGTTCTTC

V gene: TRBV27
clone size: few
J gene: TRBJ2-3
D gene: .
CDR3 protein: CASSLGISQYF
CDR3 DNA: TGTGCCAGCAGTTTAGGGATTTCGCAGTATTTT

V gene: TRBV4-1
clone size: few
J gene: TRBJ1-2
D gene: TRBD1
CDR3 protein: CASSQDDRGRQGYTF
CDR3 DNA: TGCGCCAGCAGCCAAGATGACAGGGGGCGTCAGGGCTACACCTTC

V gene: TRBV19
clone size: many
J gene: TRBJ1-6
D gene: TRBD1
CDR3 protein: CASKLQGRYSPLHF
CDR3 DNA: TGTGCCAGTAAGCTACAGGGGAGATATTCACCCCTCCACTTT

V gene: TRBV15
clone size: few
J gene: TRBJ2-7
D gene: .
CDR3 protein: CATSRGRGESYEQYF
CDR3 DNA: TGTGCCACCAGCAGGGGAAGGGGGGAGTCCTACGAGCAGTACTTC

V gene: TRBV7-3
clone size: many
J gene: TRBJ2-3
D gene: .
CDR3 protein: CASSLTGQSTDTQYF
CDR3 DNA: TGTGCCAGCAGCCTAACAGGACAAAGCACAGATACGCAGTATTTT